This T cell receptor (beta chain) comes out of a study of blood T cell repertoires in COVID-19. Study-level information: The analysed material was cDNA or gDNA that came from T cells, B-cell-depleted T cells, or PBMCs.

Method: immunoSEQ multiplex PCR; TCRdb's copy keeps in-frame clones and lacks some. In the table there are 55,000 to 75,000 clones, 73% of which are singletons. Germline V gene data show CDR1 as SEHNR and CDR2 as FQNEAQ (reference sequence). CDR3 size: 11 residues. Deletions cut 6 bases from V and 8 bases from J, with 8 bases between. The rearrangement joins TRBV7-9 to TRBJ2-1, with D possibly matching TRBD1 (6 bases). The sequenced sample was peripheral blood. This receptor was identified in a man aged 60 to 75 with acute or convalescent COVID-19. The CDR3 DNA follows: TGTGCCAGCAGAAGGACAGATGAGCAGTTCTTC. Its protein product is CASRRTDEQFF.